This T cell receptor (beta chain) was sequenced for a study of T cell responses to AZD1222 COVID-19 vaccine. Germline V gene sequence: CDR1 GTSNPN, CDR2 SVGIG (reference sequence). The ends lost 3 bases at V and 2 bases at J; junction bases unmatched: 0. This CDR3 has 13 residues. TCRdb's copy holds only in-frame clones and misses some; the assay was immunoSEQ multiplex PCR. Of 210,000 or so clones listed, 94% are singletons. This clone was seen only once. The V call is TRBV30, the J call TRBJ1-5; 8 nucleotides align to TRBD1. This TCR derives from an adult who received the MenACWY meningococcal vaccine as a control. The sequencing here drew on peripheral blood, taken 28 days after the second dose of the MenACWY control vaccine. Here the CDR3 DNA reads TGTGCCTGGAGGACAGGGGGCAATCAGCCCCAGCATTTT. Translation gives CAWRTGGNQPQHF.